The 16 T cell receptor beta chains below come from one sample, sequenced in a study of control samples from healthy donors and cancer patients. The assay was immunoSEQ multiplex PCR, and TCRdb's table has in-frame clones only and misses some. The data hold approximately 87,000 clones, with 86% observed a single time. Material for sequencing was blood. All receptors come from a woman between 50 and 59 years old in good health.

The CDR3 coding sequence is TGTGCCAGCAGCGCCCTCCCGACAGGGACTGGAAACACCATATATTTT. Translating it yields CASSALPTGTGNTIYF. The genes are TRBV9 and TRBJ1-3; TRBD1 matches at 7 bases. Germline V gives CDR1 SGDLS, CDR2 YYNGEE. The CDR3 is 16 residues long. J gave up 2 bases and V 3 bases, and 8 bases lay outside the gene matches. Filled out from reference TRBV9 and TRBJ1-3, the complete variable domain reads DSGVTQTPKHLITATGQRVTLRCSPRSGDLSVYWYQQSLDQGLQFLIQYYNGEERAKGNILERFSAQQFPDLHSELNLSSLELGDSALYFCASSALPTGTGNTIYFGEGSWLTVV.

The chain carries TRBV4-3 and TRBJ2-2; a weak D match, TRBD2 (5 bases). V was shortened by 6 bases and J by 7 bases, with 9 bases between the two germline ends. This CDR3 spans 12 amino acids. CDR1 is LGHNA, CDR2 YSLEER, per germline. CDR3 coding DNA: TGCGCCAGCAGTACTCGGGGCGGGGAGCTGTTTTTT. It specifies CASSTRGGELFF.

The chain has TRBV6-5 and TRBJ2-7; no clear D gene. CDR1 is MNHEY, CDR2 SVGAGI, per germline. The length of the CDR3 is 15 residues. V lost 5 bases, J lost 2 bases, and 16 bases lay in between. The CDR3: CASSPRRTNAYEQYF. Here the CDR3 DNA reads TGTGCCAGCAGTCCTAGACGGACGAACGCCTACGAGCAGTACTTC.

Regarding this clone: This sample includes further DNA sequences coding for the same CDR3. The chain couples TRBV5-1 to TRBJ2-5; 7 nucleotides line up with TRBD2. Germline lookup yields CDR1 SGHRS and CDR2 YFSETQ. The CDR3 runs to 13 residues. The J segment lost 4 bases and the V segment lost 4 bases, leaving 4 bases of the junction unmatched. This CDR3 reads CASSGGGGETQYF. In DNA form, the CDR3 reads TGCGCCAGCAGCGGGGGGGGAGGAGAGACCCAGTACTTC.

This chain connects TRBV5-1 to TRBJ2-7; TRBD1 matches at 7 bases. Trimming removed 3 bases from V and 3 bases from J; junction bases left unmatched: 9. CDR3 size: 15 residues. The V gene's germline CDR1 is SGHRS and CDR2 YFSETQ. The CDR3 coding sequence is TGCGCCAGCAGCTGGGACAGAGGAATAAACTACGAGCAGTACTTC. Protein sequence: CASSWDRGINYEQYF.

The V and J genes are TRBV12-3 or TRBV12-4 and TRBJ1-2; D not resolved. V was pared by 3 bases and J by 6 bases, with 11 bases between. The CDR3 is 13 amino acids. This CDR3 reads CASSFLREDGYTF. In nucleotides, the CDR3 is TGTGCCAGCAGTTTCTTGCGAGAGGATGGCTACACCTTC.

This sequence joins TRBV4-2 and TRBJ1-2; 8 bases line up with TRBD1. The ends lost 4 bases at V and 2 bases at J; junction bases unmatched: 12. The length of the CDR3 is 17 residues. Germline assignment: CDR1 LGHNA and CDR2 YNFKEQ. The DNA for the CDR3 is TGTGCCAGCAGCCCCGAGCCCCGGACAGGGCTAAACTATGGCTACACCTTC. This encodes CASSPEPRTGLNYGYTF.

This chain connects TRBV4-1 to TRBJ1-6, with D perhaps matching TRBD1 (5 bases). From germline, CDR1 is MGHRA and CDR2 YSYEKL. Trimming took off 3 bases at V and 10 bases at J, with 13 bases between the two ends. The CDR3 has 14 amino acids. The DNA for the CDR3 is TGCGCCAGCAGCCACGGGACCGGCATGTCACCCCTCCACTTT. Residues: CASSHGTGMSPLHF.

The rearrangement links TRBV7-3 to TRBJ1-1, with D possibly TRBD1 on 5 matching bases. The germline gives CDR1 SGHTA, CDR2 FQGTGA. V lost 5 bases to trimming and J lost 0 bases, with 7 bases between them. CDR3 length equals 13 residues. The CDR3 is CASSRQLNTEAFF. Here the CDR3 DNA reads TGTGCCAGCAGCCGACAGTTGAACACTGAAGCTTTCTTT.

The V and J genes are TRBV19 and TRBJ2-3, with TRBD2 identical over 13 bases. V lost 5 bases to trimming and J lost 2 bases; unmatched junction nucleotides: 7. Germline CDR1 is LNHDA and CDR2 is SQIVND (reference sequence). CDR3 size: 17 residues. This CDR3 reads CASSGTSGETPTDTQYF. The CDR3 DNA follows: TGTGCCAGTAGTGGGACTAGCGGGGAGACTCCCACAGATACGCAGTATTTT. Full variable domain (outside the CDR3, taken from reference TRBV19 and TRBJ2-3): DGGITQSPKYLFRKEGQNVTLSCEQNLNHDAMYWYRQDPGQGLRLIYYSQIVNDFQKGDIAEGYSVSREKKESFPLTVTSAQKNPTAFYLCASSGTSGETPTDTQYFGPGTRLTVL.

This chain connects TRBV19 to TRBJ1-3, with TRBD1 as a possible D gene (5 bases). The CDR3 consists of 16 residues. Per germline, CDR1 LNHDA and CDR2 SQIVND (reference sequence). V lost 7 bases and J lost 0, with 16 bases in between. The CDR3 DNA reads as TGTGCCAGTACGACCCCGGGGCTTATCTCTGGAAACACCATATATTTT. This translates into CASTTPGLISGNTIYF. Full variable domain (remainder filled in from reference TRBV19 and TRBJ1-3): DGGITQSPKYLFRKEGQNVTLSCEQNLNHDAMYWYRQDPGQGLRLIYYSQIVNDFQKGDIAEGYSVSREKKESFPLTVTSAQKNPTAFYLCASTTPGLISGNTIYFGEGSWLTVV.

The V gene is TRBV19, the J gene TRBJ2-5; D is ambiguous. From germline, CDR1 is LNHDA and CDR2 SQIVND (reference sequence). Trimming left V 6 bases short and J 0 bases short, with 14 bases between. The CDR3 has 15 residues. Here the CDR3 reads CASSQNSPYQETQYF. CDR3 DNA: TGTGCCAGTAGCCAAAACTCACCCTACCAAGAGACCCAGTACTTC.

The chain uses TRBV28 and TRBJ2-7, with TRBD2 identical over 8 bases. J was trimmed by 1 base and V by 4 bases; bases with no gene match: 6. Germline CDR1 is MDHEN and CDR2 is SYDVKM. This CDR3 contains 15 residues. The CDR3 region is CASSSPGTSSYEQYF. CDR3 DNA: TGTGCCAGCAGTTCCCCGGGGACTAGTTCCTACGAGCAGTACTTC.

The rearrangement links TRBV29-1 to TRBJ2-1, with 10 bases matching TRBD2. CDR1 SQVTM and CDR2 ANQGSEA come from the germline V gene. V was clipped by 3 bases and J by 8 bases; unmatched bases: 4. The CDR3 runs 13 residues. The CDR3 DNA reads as TGCAGCGTTGAGGGACTAGCGACCCATGAGCAGTTCTTC. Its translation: CSVEGLATHEQFF.

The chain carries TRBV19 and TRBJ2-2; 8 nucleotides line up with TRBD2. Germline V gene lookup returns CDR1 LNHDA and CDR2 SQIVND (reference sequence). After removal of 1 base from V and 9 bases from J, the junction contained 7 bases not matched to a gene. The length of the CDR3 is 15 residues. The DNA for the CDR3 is TGTGCCAGTAGTATAGGGGGGACTAGTTTCCGGGAGCTGTTTTTT. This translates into CASSIGGTSFRELFF. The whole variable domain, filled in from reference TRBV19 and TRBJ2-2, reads DGGITQSPKYLFRKEGQNVTLSCEQNLNHDAMYWYRQDPGQGLRLIYYSQIVNDFQKGDIAEGYSVSREKKESFPLTVTSAQKNPTAFYLCASSIGGTSFRELFFGEGSRLTVL.

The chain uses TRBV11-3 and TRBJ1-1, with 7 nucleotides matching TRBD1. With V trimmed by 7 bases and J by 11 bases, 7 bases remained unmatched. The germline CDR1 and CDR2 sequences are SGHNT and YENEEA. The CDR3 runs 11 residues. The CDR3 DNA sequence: TGTGCCAGCACCAGACAGGGATCCGCTTTCTTT. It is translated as CASTRQGSAFF.